This T cell receptor beta chain emerged from a study of neurological immune-mediated disorders. The unsorted libraries were produced from 2 million PBMCs held at -80 C. MiXCR was run by TCRdb on the 5' RACE reads, yielding one entry per CDR3 protein. The profile shows tens of thousands of distinct CDR3 sequences, around 4.8% of them singletons. The CDR3 length is 14 residues. CDR1 is GTSNPN and CDR2 is SVGIG in the germline V gene (reference sequence). The V segment lost 5 bases and the J segment 2 bases; nucleotides outside the gene matches: 6. J is TRBJ2-3 and V is TRBV30, with TRBD2 identical over 8 bases. Sequenced input: PBMCs. The receptor's source is a woman aged 70 to 79 with multiple sclerosis. The CDR3 sequence: CAWEAGAHTDTQYF. The CDR3, as DNA: TGTGCCTGGGAAGCGGGAGCGCACACAGATACGCAGTATTTT.